The 18 T cell receptor beta chains in this list originate from one sample, sequenced in a study of OX40 agonist ivuxolimab in advanced cancers. Data came from immunoSEQ multiplex PCR; TCRdb stores just in-frame clones and leaves some out. There are around 41,000 clones in the sample; about 82% occur only once, and approximately 2.6% lies in the top ten. Sequences were derived from CD4+ or CD8+ T cells sorted from blood, sampled in a trial of the OX40 agonist ivuxolimab. Receptor source: an adult with an advanced solid tumor such as melanoma, head and neck, liver or kidney cancer.

The CDR3 reads CASSPPRGEGYGYTF. The CDR3 DNA reads as TGTGCCAGTAGTCCGCCCAGGGGCGAAGGCTATGGCTACACCTTC. The chain recombines TRBV19 with TRBJ1-2, with a possible D match to TRBD1 (6 bases). Germline V gives CDR1 LNHDA, CDR2 SQIVND (reference sequence). The ends were cut back, 5 bases at V and 4 bases at J, with 17 bases in the middle. The CDR3 has 15 residues. Looking up the rest from reference TRBV19 and TRBJ1-2 gives the full variable domain: DGGITQSPKYLFRKEGQNVTLSCEQNLNHDAMYWYRQDPGQGLRLIYYSQIVNDFQKGDIAEGYSVSREKKESFPLTVTSAQKNPTAFYLCASSPPRGEGYGYTFGSGTRLTVV.

The chain joins TRBV27 to TRBJ2-3; no clear D. CDR1 MNHEY and CDR2 SMNVEV come from the germline V gene (reference sequence). Between the trimmed V and J ends, which lost 5 bases and 4 bases, there was a span of 16 bases. The CDR3 runs to 15 residues. CDR3 region: CASSRRTVGADTQYF. In DNA form, the CDR3 reads TGTGCCAGCAGTCGGCGGACCGTTGGCGCAGATACGCAGTATTTT.

V usage is TRBV5-8 and J usage is TRBJ2-2; the match to TRBD1 covers 9 bases. CDR1 is SGHTS and CDR2 is YDEGEE in the germline V gene. V lost 4 bases to trimming and J lost 7 bases; unmatched junction nucleotides: 8. The CDR3 is 15 residues long. The chain's CDR3 is CASSKGQGWIGELFF. The CDR3, as DNA: TGTGCCAGCAGCAAGGGACAGGGATGGATCGGGGAGCTGTTTTTT. The variable domain in full, completed from reference TRBV5-8 and TRBJ2-2, reads EAGVTQSPTHLIKTRGQQATLRCSPISGHTSVYWYQQALGLGLQFLLWYDEGEERNRGNFPPRFSGRQFPNYSSELNVNALELEDSALYLCASSKGQGWIGELFFGEGSRLTVL.

The V and J genes are TRBV7-9 and TRBJ1-1; TRBD1 matches 8 bases. The CDR3 covers 16 residues. V was clipped by 2 bases and J by 7 bases; unmatched bases: 12. Germline CDR1 SEHNR, CDR2 FQNEAQ (reference sequence). This chain's CDR3 is CASSLLGQVKAYEAFF. The CDR3 DNA reads TGTGCCAGCAGCTTATTGGGACAGGTAAAGGCCTATGAAGCTTTCTTT.

This chain uses TRBV11-3 with TRBJ2-1; TRBD2 matches at 15 bases. The CDR3 is 15 amino acids. Germline V CDR1 and CDR2: SGHNT, YENEEA. The ends lost 5 bases at V and 8 bases at J; junction bases unmatched: 4. This CDR3 is CASSKGLAGGHEQFF. CDR3 DNA: TGTGCCAGCAGCAAGGGACTAGCGGGGGGCCATGAGCAGTTCTTC. Using reference TRBV11-3 and TRBJ2-1 for the parts outside the CDR3, the full variable domain is EAGVVQSPRYKIIEKKQPVAFWCNPISGHNTLYWYLQNLGQGPELLIRYENEEAVDDSQLPKDRFSAERLKGVDSTLKIQPAELGDSAVYLCASSKGLAGGHEQFFGPGTRLTVL.

The V gene is TRBV7-9, the J gene TRBJ2-3; D is unresolved. The CDR3 has 12 amino acids. V was trimmed by 4 bases and J by 4 bases, leaving 6 bases between them. Germline V gives CDR1 SEHNR, CDR2 FQNEAQ (reference sequence). The DNA of the CDR3 is TGTGCCAGCAGCTCACCAGCAGATACGCAGTATTTT. Its protein is CASSSPADTQYF.

This clone has only one observation. This rearrangement joins TRBV28 to TRBJ2-7; D is possibly TRBD2 (6 bases). The germline V and J ends were trimmed by 10 bases and 5 bases, with 18 bases remaining between them. The germline gives CDR1 MDHEN, CDR2 SYDVKM. CDR3 length: 13 residues. Written as DNA, the CDR3 is TGTGCCACCCGGGGGAGAGGGTTCCACGAGCAGTACTTC. Its protein is CATRGRGFHEQYF.

This chain links TRBV5-5 with TRBJ1-3; D unresolved. This CDR3 has 11 amino acids. Germline lookup yields CDR1 SGHKS and CDR2 YYEKEE (reference sequence). V was pared by 2 bases and J by 6 bases, with 3 bases between. The CDR3 DNA follows: TGTGCCAGCAGCTTTTTAAACACCATATATTTT. Encoded protein: CASSFLNTIYF.

The rearrangement joins TRBV5-1 to TRBJ2-7; TRBD2 aligns across 12 bases. The CDR3 is made up of 14 amino acids. After removal of 4 bases from V and 2 bases from J, the junction contained 1 base not matched to a gene. Germline CDR1 and CDR2: SGHRS and YFSETQ. The CDR3 sequence is CASSRLAGAYEQYF. The CDR3 DNA reads as TGCGCCAGCAGCCGACTAGCGGGAGCCTACGAGCAGTACTTC.

V is TRBV28 and J is TRBJ2-7, with TRBD2 matching over 14 bases. The germline V gene has CDR1 MDHEN and CDR2 SYDVKM. The CDR3 covers 19 residues. Trimming took 2 bases from V and 0 from J; bases not matched to a gene: 9. This chain's CDR3 is CASSLMGRLAGGISYEQYF. DNA of the CDR3: TGTGCCAGCAGTTTAATGGGGCGACTAGCGGGAGGGATCTCCTACGAGCAGTACTTC.

V usage is TRBV11-3 and J usage is TRBJ2-1; possibly TRBD1 for D (6 bases). V gave up 4 bases and J gave up 8 bases, with 15 bases separating them. This CDR3 is 14 amino acids long. CDR1 SGHNT and CDR2 YENEEA come from the germline V gene. In DNA form, the CDR3 reads TGTGCCAGCAGCTCAACAGGGCTCGACTATGAGCAGTTCTTC. It specifies CASSSTGLDYEQFF. The variable domain in full, completed from reference TRBV11-3 and TRBJ2-1, reads EAGVVQSPRYKIIEKKQPVAFWCNPISGHNTLYWYLQNLGQGPELLIRYENEEAVDDSQLPKDRFSAERLKGVDSTLKIQPAELGDSAVYLCASSSTGLDYEQFFGPGTRLTVL.

The V call is TRBV10-3, the J call TRBJ1-5, with 7 bases identical to TRBD1. Trimming removed 5 bases from V and 11 bases from J; junction bases left unmatched: 12. The CDR3 is 14 amino acids. In germline, CDR1 is ENHRY, CDR2 SYGVKD. In nucleotides, the CDR3 is TGTGCCATCAGTCTTGGACAGGACGCGGGGACCCAGCATTTT. Translated, it gives CAISLGQDAGTQHF.

The V and J genes are TRBV10-3 and TRBJ2-5; D may be TRBD1 (5 bases). Germline V gives CDR1 ENHRY, CDR2 SYGVKD. There are 13 residues in the CDR3. The V end was cut by 8 bases, the J end by 5 bases, with 15 bases between. DNA for the CDR3: TGTGCCATCGGTACAGGTTACCGGGAGACCCAGTACTTC. Protein sequence: CAIGTGYRETQYF.

The V and J genes are TRBV7-2 and TRBJ2-2, with TRBD1 identical over 9 bases. With 5 bases clipped from V and 5 bases from J, the junction kept 9 bases outside the gene matches. Per germline, CDR1 SGHTA and CDR2 FQGNSA. The CDR3 is 16 residues long. The CDR3 DNA reads as TGTGCCAGCAGCCCCAGGACAGGGGAGGGGACCGGGGAGCTGTTTTTT. Encoded protein: CASSPRTGEGTGELFF.

The chain has TRBV7-2 and TRBJ2-5; 9 bases are shared with TRBD1. CDR1 SGHTA and CDR2 FQGNSA come from the germline V gene. The junction had 5 bases not matched to a gene; V was cut back by 0 bases and J by 12 bases. This CDR3 contains 13 residues. This chain's CDR3 is CASSLAGTGREYF. The CDR3, as DNA: TGTGCCAGCAGCTTAGCCGGGACAGGGCGCGAGTACTTC.

V and J are TRBV6-5 and TRBJ1-5; D is unclear. The CDR3 length is 12 residues. The V end lost 2 bases, the J end lost 7 bases, and 6 bases lay between the germline ends. Germline values: CDR1 MNHEY, CDR2 SVGAGI. CDR3 nucleotide sequence: TGTGCCAGCAGTTACGGGTGGCAGCCCCAGCATTTT. This codes for CASSYGWQPQHF.

This clone was detected a few times. V usage is TRBV4-1 and J usage is TRBJ2-2; 14 bases agree with TRBD2. Germline V CDR1 and CDR2: MGHRA, YSYEKL. V gave up 1 base and J gave up 4 bases; unmatched junction bases: 5. The CDR3 extends over 18 amino acids. The CDR3 sequence is CASSQGGLAGVGTGELFF. The DNA for the CDR3 is TGCGCCAGCAGCCAAGGGGGACTAGCGGGAGTGGGCACCGGGGAGCTGTTTTTT.

The rearrangement links TRBV6-6 to TRBJ2-2; D may match TRBD1 or TRBD2 (5 bases each). Germline assignment: CDR1 MNHNY and CDR2 SVGAGI (reference sequence). The CDR3 covers 14 residues. Trimming stripped 2 bases from V and 6 bases from J, with 10 bases between. The CDR3 nucleotides read TGTGCCAGCAGTTACCAGGGAGACTCCGGGGAGCTGTTTTTT. It is translated as CASSYQGDSGELFF.